A single T cell receptor (beta chain) is shown here with its context. Its antigen is unknown. These data come from a study of graft-versus-host responses after intestinal transplantation. TCRdb keeps only in-frame clones here, not all; method: immunoSEQ multiplex PCR. In the table there are 80,000 to 90,000 clones, 80% to 95% of which are singletons. The material sequenced was unstimulated CD4+ T cells sorted from spleen or lymph node cells, taken before intestinal transplant. The sequence was obtained from a human donor who received an intestinal transplant.

This CDR3 is CASNLLQGTAQNQPQHF. CDR3 in DNA: TGTGCCAGTAACCTACTACAAGGGACAGCCCAGAATCAGCCCCAGCATTTT. J is TRBJ1-5 and V is TRBV19; 7 bases map to TRBD1. Germline V gives CDR1 LNHDA, CDR2 SQIVND (reference sequence). CDR3 size: 17 residues. J was trimmed by 4 bases and V by 7 bases; bases with no gene match: 16.